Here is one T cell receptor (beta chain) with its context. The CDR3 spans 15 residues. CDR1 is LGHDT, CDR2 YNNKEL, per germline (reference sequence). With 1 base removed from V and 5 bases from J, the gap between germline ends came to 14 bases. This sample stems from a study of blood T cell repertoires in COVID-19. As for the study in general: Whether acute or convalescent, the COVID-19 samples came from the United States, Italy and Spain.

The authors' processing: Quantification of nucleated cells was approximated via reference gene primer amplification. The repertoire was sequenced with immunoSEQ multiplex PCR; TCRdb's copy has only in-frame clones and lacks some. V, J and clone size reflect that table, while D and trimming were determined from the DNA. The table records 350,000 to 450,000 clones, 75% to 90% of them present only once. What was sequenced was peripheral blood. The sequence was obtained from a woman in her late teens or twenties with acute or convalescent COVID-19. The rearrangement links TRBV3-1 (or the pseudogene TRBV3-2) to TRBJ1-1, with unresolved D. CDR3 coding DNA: TGTGCCAGCAGCCAAGGAGGTTTGGGTCGGACTGAAGCTTTCTTT. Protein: CASSQGGLGRTEAFF.